This T cell receptor beta chain comes out of a study of cytomegalovirus exposure and HLA in healthy donors. Study-level information: Unique TCR beta sequences numbering about 100 million came from around 180 million T cells in an earlier analysis. Study findings and constraints: Later on, an analysis showed TCR association rates differing by HLA locus, with DRB1 the most and HLA-C the fewest. Association of a missense DCLRE1C variant with TCR beta V- and J-gene trimming was reported in a later analysis.

PCR amplification relied on 60 Vbeta primers (plus 13 Jbeta primers). The protocol was immunoSEQ multiplex PCR, while the TCRdb copy is restricted to in-frame clones and leaves out a portion. The repertoire holds more than 150,000 clones, just over 75% seen once, with about 1.5% in the top ten. Concerning this clone itself: Its antigen is undetermined.

This clonotype originated in a man aged 18 to 29 in good health and CMV-seronegative. What was sequenced was PBMCs.

The CDR3 here is CSGGTGPNTGELFF. For the CDR3, the DNA is TGCAGCGGTGGGACAGGACCCAACACCGGGGAGCTGTTTTTT. The chain is built from TRBV29-1 and TRBJ2-2, with 8 bases aligning to TRBD1. Trimming took 7 bases from V and 2 from J; bases not matched to a gene: 6. In germline, CDR1 is SQVTM, CDR2 ANQGSEA. This CDR3 spans 14 amino acids.